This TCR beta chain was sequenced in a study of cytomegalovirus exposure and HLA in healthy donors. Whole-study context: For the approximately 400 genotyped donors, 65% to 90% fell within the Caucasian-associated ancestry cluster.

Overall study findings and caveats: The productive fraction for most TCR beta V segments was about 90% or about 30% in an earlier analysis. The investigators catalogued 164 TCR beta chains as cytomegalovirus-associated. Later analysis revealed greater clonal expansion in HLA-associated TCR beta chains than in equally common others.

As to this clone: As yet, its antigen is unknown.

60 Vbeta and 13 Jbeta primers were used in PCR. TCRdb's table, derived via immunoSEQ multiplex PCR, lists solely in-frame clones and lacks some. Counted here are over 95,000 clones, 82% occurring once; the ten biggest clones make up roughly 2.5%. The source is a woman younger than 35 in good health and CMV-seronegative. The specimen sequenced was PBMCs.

CDR3 nucleotides: TGTGCCAGCAGTGAATGGGGACTAGCGGGAGGGCCCCAAGAGACCCAGTACTTC. Protein: CASSEWGLAGGPQETQYF. The J gene is TRBJ2-5, the V gene TRBV6-1; 16 bases are shared with TRBD2. J was trimmed by 1 base and V by 2 bases; bases with no gene match: 4. The CDR3 contains 18 residues. Germline assignment: CDR1 MNHNS and CDR2 SASEGT.